This paragraph reports one T cell receptor (beta chain). The antigen is not known. The CDR3 runs to 14 residues. Germline assignment: CDR1 MNHEY and CDR2 SVGAGI. V gave up 5 bases and J gave up 5 bases; unmatched junction bases: 6. The protocol was immunoSEQ multiplex PCR, while the TCRdb copy is restricted to in-frame clones and leaves out a portion. The sample has some 44,000 clones; about 94% are singletons. This entry comes from a study of cytomegalovirus exposure and HLA in healthy donors. Points from the study as a whole: Reports indicated that the classifier achieved high specificity and sensitivity in diagnosing cytomegalovirus status. Rare TCR sequences dominated, though some public TCRs recurred in many donors. A few chains tied to CMV proved CMV antigen-specific in vitro. Cytomegalovirus association was assigned to more than 150 TCR beta chains.

The clonotype originates from a man aged 18 to 29 in good health and CMV-seronegative. Sample: PBMCs. J is TRBJ2-1 and V is TRBV6-5; TRBD1 matches 7 bases. CDR3 sequence (DNA): TGTGCCAGCAGTCGACAGGGACAACACAATGAGCAGTTCTTC. Protein sequence: CASSRQGQHNEQFF.